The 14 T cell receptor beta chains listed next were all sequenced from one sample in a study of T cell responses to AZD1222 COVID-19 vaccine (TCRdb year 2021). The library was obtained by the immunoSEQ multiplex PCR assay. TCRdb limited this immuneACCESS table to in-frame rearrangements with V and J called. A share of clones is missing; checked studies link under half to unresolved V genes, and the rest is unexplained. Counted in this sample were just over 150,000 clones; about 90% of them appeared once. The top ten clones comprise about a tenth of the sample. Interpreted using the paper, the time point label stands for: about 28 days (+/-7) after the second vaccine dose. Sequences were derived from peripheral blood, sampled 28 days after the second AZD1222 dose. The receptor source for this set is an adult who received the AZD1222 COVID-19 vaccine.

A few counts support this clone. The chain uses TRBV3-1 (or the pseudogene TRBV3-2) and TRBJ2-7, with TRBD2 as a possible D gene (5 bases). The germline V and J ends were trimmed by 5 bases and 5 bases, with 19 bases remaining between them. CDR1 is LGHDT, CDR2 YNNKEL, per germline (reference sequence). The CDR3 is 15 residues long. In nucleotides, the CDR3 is TGTGCCAGCAGCGAGAGTCACCCCCGGGGAGACGAGCAGTACTTC. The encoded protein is CASSESHPRGDEQYF.

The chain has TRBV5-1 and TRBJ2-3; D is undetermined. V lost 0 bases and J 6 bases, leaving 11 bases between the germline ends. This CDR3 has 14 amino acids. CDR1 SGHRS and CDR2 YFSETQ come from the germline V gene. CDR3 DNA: TGCGCCAGCAGCTTGGCCGTTGGCCCTGATACGCAGTATTTT. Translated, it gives CASSLAVGPDTQYF. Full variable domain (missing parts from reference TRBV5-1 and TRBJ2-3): KAGVTQTPRYLIKTRGQQVTLSCSPISGHRSVSWYQQTPGQGLQFLFEYFSETQRNKGNFPGRFSGRQFSNSRSEMNVSTLELGDSALYLCASSLAVGPDTQYFGPGTRLTVL.

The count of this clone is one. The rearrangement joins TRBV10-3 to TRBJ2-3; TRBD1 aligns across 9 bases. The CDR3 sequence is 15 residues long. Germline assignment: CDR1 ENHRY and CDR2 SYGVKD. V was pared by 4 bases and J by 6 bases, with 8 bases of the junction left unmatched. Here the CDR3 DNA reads TGTGCCATCAGTGGGGGGACAGGGTCCGGGGATACGCAGTATTTT. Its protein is CAISGGTGSGDTQYF.

The CDR3 DNA is TGTGCCAGCACCCTAGGCGGATGGAATCAGCCCCAGCATTTT. Protein: CASTLGGWNQPQHF. The V gene is TRBV28, the J gene TRBJ1-5, with D uncertain. Germline assignment: CDR1 MDHEN and CDR2 SYDVKM. The ends were cut back, 7 bases at V and 4 bases at J, with 14 bases in the middle. CDR3 length equals 14 residues.

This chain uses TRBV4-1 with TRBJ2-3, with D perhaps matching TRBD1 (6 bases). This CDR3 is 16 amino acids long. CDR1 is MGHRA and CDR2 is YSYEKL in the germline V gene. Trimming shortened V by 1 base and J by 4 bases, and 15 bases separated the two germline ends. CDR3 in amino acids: CASSQGQGSGSDTQYF. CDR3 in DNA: TGCGCCAGCAGCCAAGGGCAGGGGTCCGGATCAGATACGCAGTATTTT.

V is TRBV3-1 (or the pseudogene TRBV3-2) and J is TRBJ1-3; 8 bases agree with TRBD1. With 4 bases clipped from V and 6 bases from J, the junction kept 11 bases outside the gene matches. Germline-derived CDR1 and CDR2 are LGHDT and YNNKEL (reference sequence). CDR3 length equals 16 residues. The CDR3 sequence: CASSRGQGTGPNTIYF. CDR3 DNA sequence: TGTGCCAGCAGCCGAGGACAGGGAACGGGACCAAACACCATATATTTT.

This chain's CDR3 is CASSLRRGYEQYF. The CDR3 DNA reads as TGTGCCAGCAGCTTGAGGAGGGGCTACGAGCAGTACTTC. The V gene is TRBV5-6, the J gene TRBJ2-7, with D possibly being TRBD2 (6 bases). This CDR3 comprises 13 residues. V was cut by 1 base and J by 3 bases, with 8 bases left in between. CDR1 and CDR2 from the germline V gene are SGHDT and YYEEEE.

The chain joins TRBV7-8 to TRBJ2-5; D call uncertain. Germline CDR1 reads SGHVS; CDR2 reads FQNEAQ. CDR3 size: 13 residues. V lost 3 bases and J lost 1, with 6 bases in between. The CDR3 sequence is CASSFRFQETQYF. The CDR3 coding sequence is TGTGCCAGCAGCTTCCGTTTCCAAGAGACCCAGTACTTC.

The DNA of the CDR3 is TGTGCCAGCAGCCAAGTGAGCGGGGGAGATGGCTACACCTTC. It encodes CASSQVSGGDGYTF. The V and J genes are TRBV3-1 (or the pseudogene TRBV3-2) and TRBJ1-2; D is perhaps TRBD1 (5 bases). The CDR3 is 14 amino acids. Germline lookup yields CDR1 LGHDT and CDR2 YNNKEL (reference sequence). V shed 1 base and J shed 6 bases, with 12 bases lying between them.

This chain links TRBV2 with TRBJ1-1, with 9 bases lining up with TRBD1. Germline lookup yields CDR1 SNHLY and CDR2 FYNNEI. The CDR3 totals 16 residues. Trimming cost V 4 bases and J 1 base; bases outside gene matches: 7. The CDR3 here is CASSGGTGPSNTEAFF. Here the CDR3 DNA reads TGTGCCAGCAGTGGTGGGACAGGGCCTTCGAACACTGAAGCTTTCTTT.

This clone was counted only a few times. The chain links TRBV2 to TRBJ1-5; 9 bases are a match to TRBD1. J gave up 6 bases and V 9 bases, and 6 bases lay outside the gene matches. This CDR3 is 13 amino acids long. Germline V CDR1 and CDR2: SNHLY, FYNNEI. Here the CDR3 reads CASKDRGGQPQHF. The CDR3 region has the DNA TGTGCCAGTAAAGACAGGGGGGGTCAGCCCCAGCATTTT.

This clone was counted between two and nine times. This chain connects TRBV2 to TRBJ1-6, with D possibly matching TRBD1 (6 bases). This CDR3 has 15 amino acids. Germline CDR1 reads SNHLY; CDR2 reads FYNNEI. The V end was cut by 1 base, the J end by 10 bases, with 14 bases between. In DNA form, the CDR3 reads TGTGCCAGCAGTGAAGAGAACAGGGAAGGGTCACCCCTCCACTTT. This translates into CASSEENREGSPLHF.

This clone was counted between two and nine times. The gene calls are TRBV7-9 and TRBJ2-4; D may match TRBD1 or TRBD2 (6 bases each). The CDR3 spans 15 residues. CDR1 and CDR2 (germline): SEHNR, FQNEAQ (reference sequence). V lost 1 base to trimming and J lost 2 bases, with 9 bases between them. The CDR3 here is CASSLVGGSKNIQYF. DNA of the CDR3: TGTGCCAGCAGCTTAGTGGGGGGCTCCAAAAACATTCAGTACTTC.

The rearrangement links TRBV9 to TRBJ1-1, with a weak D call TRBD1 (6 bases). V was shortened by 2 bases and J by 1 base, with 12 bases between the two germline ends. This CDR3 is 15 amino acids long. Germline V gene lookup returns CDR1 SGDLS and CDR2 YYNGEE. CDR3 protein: CASSVDRSPNTEAFF. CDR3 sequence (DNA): TGTGCCAGCAGCGTCGACAGGTCACCGAACACTGAAGCTTTCTTT.